This is a list of T cell receptor beta chains from one sample in a study of human T cells and chemical hapten exposure. TCRdb ran MiXCR on the RACE reads and lists one entry per CDR3 protein. The profile covers a few hundred thousand distinct CDR3 sequences, with around 6% appearing a single time and about 5.4% taken by the ten largest. The source was whole blood, collected in connection with sensitization to the hapten diphenylcyclopropenone (DPC). Source of these receptors: a woman aged 18-29 years with alopecia areata. Some clones in this sample may be carry-over from other donors' samples. CDR3s include the opening cysteine and the closing phenylalanine or tryptophan. D genes are given only for firm matches. Expanded clones are given a class, and other clones once, few, many or no size at all.

TRBJ2-1 - TRBV7-2 - TGTGCCAGCAGCCTCACTAGTACTTCCTACAATGAGCAGTTCTTC CASSLTSTSYNEQFF
TRBJ2-2 - TRBV10-2 TRBD2 TGCGCCAGCAGTGAGTCGCTAGCGGGGCTCACCGGGGAGCTGTTTTTT CASSESLAGLTGELFF
TRBJ1-2 many TRBV19 - TGTGCCAGTACCCCCTCGGGAGGGCTAAGCGGCTACACCTTC CASTPSGGLSGYTF
TRBJ2-7 few TRBV11-3 - TGTGCCAGCAGCTCCGCGCACGGATACGAGCAGTACTTC CASSSAHGYEQYF
TRBJ1-1 many TRBV6-5 TRBD1 TGTGCCAGCAGCTGGGACAGGGGGAGCGCTGAAGCTTTCTTT CASSWDRGSAEAFF
TRBJ2-3 few TRBV20-1 - TGCAGTGCTAGCCCACCAGATAGTAGCACAGATACGCAGTATTTT CSASPPDSSTDTQYF
TRBJ1-5 many TRBV12-3/TRBV12-4 - TGTGCCAGCAGTTTAACGGACGATCTCTATAGCAATCAGCCCCAGCATTTT CASSLTDDLYSNQPQHF
TRBJ2-1 many TRBV24-1 TRBD2 TGTGCCACCAGTGATGGCTCCTTTGCGGGGGGGTCCTACAATGAGCAGTTCTTC CATSDGSFAGGSYNEQFF
TRBJ2-3 - TRBV27 - TGTGCCAGCAGTTTAACTAAAGCTCCTTGGGGGCTAGAGTATTTT CASSLTKAPWGLEYF
TRBJ2-7 once TRBV5-4 TRBD1 TGTGCCAGCAGCACCCGACAGGGGGCCTACGAGCAGTACTTC CASSTRQGAYEQYF
TRBJ1-6 many TRBV6-1 - TGTGCCAGCAGTGAAGGTTTTTTTAAGTCCACCCTCCACTTT CASSEGFFKSTLHF
TRBJ1-5 many TRBV2 - TGTGCCAGCGCTAATCTGGGCGGGAAGCCCCAGCATTTT CASANLGGKPQHF
TRBJ2-7 few TRBV4-2 - TGTGCCAGCAGCCAGGGGACGGCAGGCGAGCAGTACTTC CASSQGTAGEQYF
TRBJ1-5 many TRBV6-5 - TGTGCCAGCAGTCGTACCGGGACGGCTGGTAATCAGCCCCAGCATTTT CASSRTGTAGNQPQHF
TRBJ2-7 many TRBV28 - TGTGCCAGCAGCCGTGACATCTACGAGCAGTACTTC CASSRDIYEQYF
TRBJ1-1 - TRBV20-1 - TGCAGTGCTAGCCAGGGTTGGGGAGCTTTCTTT CSASQGWGAFF
TRBJ2-1 few TRBV21-1 - TGTGCCAGCAGCAACCAACGACGGGGGGCGGATGACAATGAGCAGTTCTTC CASSNQRRGADDNEQFF
TRBJ2-7 many TRBV11-1 - TGTGCCAGCAGCTGGCAAGGGGTCAGCGAGCAGTACTTC CASSWQGVSEQYF
TRBJ1-4 few TRBV11-2 - TGTGCCAGCAGCTTATTGTTTATTGGGCAGGGAAAACTGTTTTTT CASSLLFIGQGKLFF
TRBJ1-1 many TRBV5-1 - TGCGCCAGCAGCTTGGACACCATACGGCTTTCTGAAGCTTTCTTT CASSLDTIRLSEAFF
TRBJ2-7 few TRBV27 - TGTGCCAGCAGTTTGATTGCCGGCTCCTACGAGCAGTACTTC CASSLIAGSYEQYF
TRBJ2-4 many TRBV6-5 TRBD2 TGTGCCACCCAGGAGACTAGCGGGGGTCTAGCCAAAAACATTCAGTACTTC CATQETSGGLAKNIQYF
TRBJ1-1 many TRBV7-9 TRBD1 TGTGCCAGCAGCTTAACACAGGGGGCTGAAGCTTTCTTT CASSLTQGAEAFF
TRBJ1-2 - TRBV12-5 - TGTGCTAGTGGCCTCGCCTATACTAACTATGGCTACACCTTC CASGLAYTNYGYTF
TRBJ1-2 few TRBV4-2 - TGTGCCAGCAGCCCAGCACGATTACTTAACTATGGCTACACCTTC CASSPARLLNYGYTF
TRBJ2-7 - TRBV6-2/TRBV6-3 - TGTGCCAGCAGCCCCGGGACTGCGGACCTCTACGAGCAGTACTTC CASSPGTADLYEQYF
TRBJ2-3 - TRBV9 - TGTGCCAGCAGCGTAGGGACAGGGAGGGGAGATACGCAGTATTTT CASSVGTGRGDTQYF
TRBJ2-1 few TRBV2 - TGTGCCAGCAGTCCCAGAAGGTCTAGCAATGAGCAGTTCTTC CASSPRRSSNEQFF
TRBJ1-5 many TRBV7-9 - TGTGCCAGCAGCTGGGGGGGCCCCAATCAGCCCCAGCATTTT CASSWGGPNQPQHF
TRBJ1-5 many TRBV4-2 - TGTGCCAGCAGCCCAATGGTGGGGTCGAATCAGCCCCAGCATTTT CASSPMVGSNQPQHF
TRBJ1-5 many TRBV12-3/TRBV12-4 TRBD1 TGTGCCAGCAGAGGACAGGGGGCGCAGCCCCAGCATTTT CASRGQGAQPQHF
TRBJ1-4 few TRBV12-3/TRBV12-4 - TGTGCCAGCAGCGTGGTAGGCGGAAAACTGTTTTTT CASSVVGGKLFF
TRBJ1-1 many TRBV5-5 - TGTGCCAGCACCCTGACTCGTGAAGCTTTCTTT CASTLTREAFF
TRBJ2-3 many TRBV6-4 - TGTGCCAGCAGTGACGGGGGGGCGGCAGATACGCAGTATTTT CASSDGGAADTQYF
TRBJ2-7 few TRBV4-3 TRBD1 TGCGCCAGCAGCCAAGATAGTACAGGGGGCGTCTACGAGCAGTACTTC CASSQDSTGGVYEQYF